Detailed here is one T cell receptor (beta chain). Its antigen is not identified. Germline trimming cut 6 bases from V and 2 bases from J; bases unmatched to any gene: 4. The CDR3 totals 15 residues. Per the germline V gene, CDR1 is KGHSH and CDR2 is LQKENI. The sample belongs to a study of PD-1 blockade in mismatch repair-deficient tumors. Study background: Patients had 11 to 13 mismatch repair-deficient cancer types and were previously treated and progressing.

Assay used: immunoSEQ multiplex PCR; TCRdb lists only in-frame clones, some missing. This table has fewer than 100,000 clones, over 70% appearing once. Mismatch repair deficiency was confirmed in all patients, by PCR or immunohistochemistry. TCR sequencing covered a few patients who responded to pembrolizumab. Points from the study as a whole: Tumor-resident clones, often undetectable pretreatment in blood, expanded then contracted after pembrolizumab.

The sample was peripheral blood, taken 12 weeks after starting pembrolizumab. This rearrangement joins TRBV18 to TRBJ1-3, with TRBD1 identical over 10 bases. This receptor was taken from an adult with mismatch repair-deficient cancer. The CDR3 DNA follows: TGTGCCAGCTCGGGACAGGGGAAAACTGGAAACACCATATATTTT. Encoded protein: CASSGQGKTGNTIYF.